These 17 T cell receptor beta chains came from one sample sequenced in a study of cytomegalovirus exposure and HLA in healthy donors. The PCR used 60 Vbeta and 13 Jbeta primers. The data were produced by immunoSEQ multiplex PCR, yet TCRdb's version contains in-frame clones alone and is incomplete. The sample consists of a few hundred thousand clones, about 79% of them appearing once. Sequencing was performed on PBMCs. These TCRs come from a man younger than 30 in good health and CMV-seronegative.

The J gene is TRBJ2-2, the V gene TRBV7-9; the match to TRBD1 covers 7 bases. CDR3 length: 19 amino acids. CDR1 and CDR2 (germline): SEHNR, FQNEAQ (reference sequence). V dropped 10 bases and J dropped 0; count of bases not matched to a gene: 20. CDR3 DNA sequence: TGTGCCACCCCGACTCGGACAGGCGGCTTAATTACGAACACCGGGGAGCTGTTTTTT. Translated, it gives CATPTRTGGLITNTGELFF.

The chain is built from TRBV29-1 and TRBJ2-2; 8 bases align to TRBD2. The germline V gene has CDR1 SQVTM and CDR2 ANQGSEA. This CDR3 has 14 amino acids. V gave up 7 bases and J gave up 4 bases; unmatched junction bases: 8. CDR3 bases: TGCAGCGGCCGGGAGGGGGGGTCCACCGGGGAGCTGTTTTTT. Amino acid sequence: CSGREGGSTGELFF.

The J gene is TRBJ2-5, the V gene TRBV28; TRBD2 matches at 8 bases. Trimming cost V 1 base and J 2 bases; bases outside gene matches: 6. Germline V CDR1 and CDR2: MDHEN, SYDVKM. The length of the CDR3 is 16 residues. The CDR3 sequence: CASSLLKSGGQETQYF. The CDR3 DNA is TGTGCCAGCAGTTTATTAAAAAGCGGGGGTCAAGAGACCCAGTACTTC.

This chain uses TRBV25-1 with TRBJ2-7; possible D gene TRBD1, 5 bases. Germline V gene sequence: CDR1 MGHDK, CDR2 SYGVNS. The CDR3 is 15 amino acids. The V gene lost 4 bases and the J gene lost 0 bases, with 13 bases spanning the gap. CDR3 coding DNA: TGTGCCAGCAGTGCCGGATCGACAGCCTCCTACGAGCAGTACTTC. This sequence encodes CASSAGSTASYEQYF.

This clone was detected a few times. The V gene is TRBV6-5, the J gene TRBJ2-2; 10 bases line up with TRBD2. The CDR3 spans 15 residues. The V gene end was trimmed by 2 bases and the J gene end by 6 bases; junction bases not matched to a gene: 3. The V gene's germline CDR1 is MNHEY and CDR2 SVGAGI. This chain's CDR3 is CASSYPSGSPGELFF. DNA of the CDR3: TGTGCCAGCAGTTACCCTAGCGGGAGCCCCGGGGAGCTGTTTTTT.

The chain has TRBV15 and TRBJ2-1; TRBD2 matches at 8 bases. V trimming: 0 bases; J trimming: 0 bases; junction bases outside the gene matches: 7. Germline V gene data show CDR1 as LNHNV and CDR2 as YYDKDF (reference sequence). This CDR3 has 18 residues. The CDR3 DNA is TGTGCCACCAGCAGAGATCGGATAGCGGGGAGCTCCTACAATGAGCAGTTCTTC. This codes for CATSRDRIAGSSYNEQFF.

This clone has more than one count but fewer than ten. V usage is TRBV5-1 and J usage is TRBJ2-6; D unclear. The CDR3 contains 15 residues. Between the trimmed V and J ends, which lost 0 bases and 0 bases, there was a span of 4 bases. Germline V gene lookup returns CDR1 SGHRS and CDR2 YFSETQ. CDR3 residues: CASSLVVSGANVLTF. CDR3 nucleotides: TGCGCCAGCAGCTTGGTAGTCTCTGGGGCCAACGTCCTGACTTTC.

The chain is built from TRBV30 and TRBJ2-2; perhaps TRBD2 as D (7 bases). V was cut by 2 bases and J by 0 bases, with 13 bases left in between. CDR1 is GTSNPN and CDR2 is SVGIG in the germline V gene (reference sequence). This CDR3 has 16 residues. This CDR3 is CAWSRRRGPNTGELFF. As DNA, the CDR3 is TGTGCCTGGAGTAGGAGGCGGGGGCCGAACACCGGGGAGCTGTTTTTT.

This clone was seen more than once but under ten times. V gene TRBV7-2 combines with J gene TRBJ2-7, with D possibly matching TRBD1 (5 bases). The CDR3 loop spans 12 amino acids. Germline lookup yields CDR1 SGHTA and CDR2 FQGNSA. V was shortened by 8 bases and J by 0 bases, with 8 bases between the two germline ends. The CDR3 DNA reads TGTGCCAGCGCAGGGCTCTCCTACGAGCAGTACTTC. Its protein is CASAGLSYEQYF.

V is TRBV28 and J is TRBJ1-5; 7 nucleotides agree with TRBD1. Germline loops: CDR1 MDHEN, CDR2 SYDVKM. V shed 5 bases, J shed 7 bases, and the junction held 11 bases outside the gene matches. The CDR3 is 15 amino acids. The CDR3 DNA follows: TGTGCCAGCAGTCTACCAAGGGGGCTCGGGCAGCCCCAGCATTTT. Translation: CASSLPRGLGQPQHF.

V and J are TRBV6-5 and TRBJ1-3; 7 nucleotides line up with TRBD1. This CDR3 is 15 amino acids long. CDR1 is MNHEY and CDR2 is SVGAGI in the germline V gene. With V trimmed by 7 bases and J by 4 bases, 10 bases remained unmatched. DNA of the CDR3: TGTGCCAGCACCCTATCCCGGACAGGCGGAAACACCATATATTTT. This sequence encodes CASTLSRTGGNTIYF.

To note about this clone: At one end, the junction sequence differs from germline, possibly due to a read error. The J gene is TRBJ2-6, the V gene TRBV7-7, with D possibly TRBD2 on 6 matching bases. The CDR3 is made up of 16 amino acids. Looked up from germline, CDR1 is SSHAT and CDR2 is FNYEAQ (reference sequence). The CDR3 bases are TGTGCTAGCAGCTTAGAGGAGGGTTCTGGGGCCAACGTCCTGACTTTC. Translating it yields CASSLEEGSGANVLTF. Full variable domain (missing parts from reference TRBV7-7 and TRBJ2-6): GAGVSQSPRYKVTKRGQDVTLRCDPISSHATLYWYQQALGQGPEFLTYFNYEAQPDKSGLPSDRFSAERPEGSISTLTIQRTEQRDSAMYRCASSLEEGSGANVLTFGAGSRLTVL.

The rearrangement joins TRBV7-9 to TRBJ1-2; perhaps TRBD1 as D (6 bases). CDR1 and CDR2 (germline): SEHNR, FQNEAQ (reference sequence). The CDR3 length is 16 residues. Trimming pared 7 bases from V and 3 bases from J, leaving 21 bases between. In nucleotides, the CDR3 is TGTGCCAGCACCCGCCGGGCGGGGGCAGGGGACTATGGCTACACCTTC. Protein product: CASTRRAGAGDYGYTF. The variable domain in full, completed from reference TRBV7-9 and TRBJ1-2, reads DTGVSQNPRHKITKRGQNVTFRCDPISEHNRLYWYRQTLGQGPEFLTYFQNEAQLEKSRLLSDRFSAERPKGSFSTLEIQRTEQGDSAMYLCASTRRAGAGDYGYTFGSGTRLTVV.

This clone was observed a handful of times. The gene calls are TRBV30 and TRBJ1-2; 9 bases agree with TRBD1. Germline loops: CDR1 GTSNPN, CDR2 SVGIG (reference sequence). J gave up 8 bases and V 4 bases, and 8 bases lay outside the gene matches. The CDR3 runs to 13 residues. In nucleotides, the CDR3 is TGTGCCTGGACAGCCGGGACAGGGAACGGCTACACCTTC. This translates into CAWTAGTGNGYTF.

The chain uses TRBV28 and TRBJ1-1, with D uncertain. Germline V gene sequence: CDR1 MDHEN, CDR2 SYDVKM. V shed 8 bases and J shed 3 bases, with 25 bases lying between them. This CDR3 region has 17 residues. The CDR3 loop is CASRPVFVGRVDTEAFF. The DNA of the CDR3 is TGTGCCAGCCGACCTGTTTTCGTGGGGAGGGTGGACACTGAAGCTTTCTTT.

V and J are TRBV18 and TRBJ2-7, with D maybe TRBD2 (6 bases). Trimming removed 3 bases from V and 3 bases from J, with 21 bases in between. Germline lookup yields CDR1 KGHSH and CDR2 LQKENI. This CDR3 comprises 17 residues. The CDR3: CASSPPLGEDSHYEQYF. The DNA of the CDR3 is TGTGCCAGCTCACCTCCCTTAGGGGAGGACTCTCACTACGAGCAGTACTTC.

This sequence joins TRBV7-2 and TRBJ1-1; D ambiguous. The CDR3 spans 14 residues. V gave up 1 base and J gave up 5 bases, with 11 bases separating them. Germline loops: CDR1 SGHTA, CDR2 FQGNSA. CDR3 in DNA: TGTGCCAGCAGCTTAGGGCCGGTCGGGACTGAAGCTTTCTTT. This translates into CASSLGPVGTEAFF.